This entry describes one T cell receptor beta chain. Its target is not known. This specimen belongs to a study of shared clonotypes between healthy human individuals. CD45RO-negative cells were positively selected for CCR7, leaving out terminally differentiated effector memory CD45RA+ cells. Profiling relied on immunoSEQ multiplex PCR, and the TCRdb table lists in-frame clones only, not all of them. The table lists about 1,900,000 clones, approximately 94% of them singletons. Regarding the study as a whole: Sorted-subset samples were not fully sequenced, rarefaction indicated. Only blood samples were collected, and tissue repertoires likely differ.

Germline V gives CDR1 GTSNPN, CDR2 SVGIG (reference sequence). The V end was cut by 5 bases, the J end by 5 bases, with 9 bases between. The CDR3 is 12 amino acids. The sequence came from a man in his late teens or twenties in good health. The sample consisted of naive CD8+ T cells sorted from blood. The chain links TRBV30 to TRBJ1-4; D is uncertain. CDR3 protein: CAWESMNEKLFF. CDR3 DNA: TGTGCCTGGGAGAGTATGAATGAAAAACTGTTTTTT.